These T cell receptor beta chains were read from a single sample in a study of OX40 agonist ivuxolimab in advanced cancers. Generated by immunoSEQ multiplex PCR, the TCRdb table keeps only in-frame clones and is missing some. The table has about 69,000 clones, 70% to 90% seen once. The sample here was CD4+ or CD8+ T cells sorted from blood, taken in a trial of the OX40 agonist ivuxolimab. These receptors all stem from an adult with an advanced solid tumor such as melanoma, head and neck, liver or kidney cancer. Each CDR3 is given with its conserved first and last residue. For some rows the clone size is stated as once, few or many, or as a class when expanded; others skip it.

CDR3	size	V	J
CASSTLLAGGPNEQFF	-	TRBV10-2	TRBJ2-1
CASSSQGIRTDTQYF	once	TRBV5-1	TRBJ2-3
CSAGTRLEAFF	few	TRBV29-1	TRBJ1-1
CASSRLVVYNEQFF	-	TRBV14	TRBJ2-1
CAISTGGVGTDTQYF	once	TRBV10-3	TRBJ2-3
CASSSRVGRSLADTEAFF	-	TRBV28	TRBJ1-1
CASRTGQGGGYTF	-	TRBV6-5	TRBJ1-2
CASGRTSNYGYTF	-	TRBV9	TRBJ1-2
CASSFAPSYEQYF	once	TRBV5-4	TRBJ2-7
CASRDRVNTEAFF	-	TRBV6-6	TRBJ1-1
CASSQEGFNYGYTF	-	TRBV4-1	TRBJ1-2
CASSQRTGADSPLHF	-	TRBV6-5	TRBJ1-6
CASSQDGEETQYF	-	TRBV4-3	TRBJ2-5
CASSFGTGANTIYF	-	TRBV6-5	TRBJ1-3
CASSQIDLGLARHNEQFF	few	TRBV4-1	TRBJ2-1
CASSFAGVTSMRGYTF	-	TRBV27	TRBJ1-2
CATSREGREAFF	-	TRBV15	TRBJ1-1
CASIRQGATGELFF	-	TRBV6-5	TRBJ2-2
CASSLDQYEQYF	-	TRBV5-4	TRBJ2-7
CSVVGRYTEGYTF	-	TRBV29-1	TRBJ1-2
CASSQGGRNRNPIYGYTF	once	TRBV4-3	TRBJ1-2
CASTFEGGDTQYF	-	TRBV5-1	TRBJ2-3
CASSLQGRHSNQPQHF	once	TRBV5-6	TRBJ1-5
CASDRGPPNYGYTF	once	TRBV28	TRBJ1-2